The 16 T cell receptor beta chains given below trace back to one sample, sequenced in a study of blood T cell repertoires in COVID-19. The protocol was immunoSEQ multiplex PCR, while the TCRdb copy is restricted to in-frame clones and leaves out a portion. The sample carries over 85,000 clones, around 80% recorded once. Sequencing input: peripheral blood. The source of these receptors is a man aged 55 to 69 with acute or convalescent COVID-19.

This chain uses TRBV11-3 with TRBJ2-7; 12 bases are shared with TRBD1. Germline V gene lookup returns CDR1 SGHNT and CDR2 YENEEA. The CDR3 loop spans 18 amino acids. V dropped 0 bases and J dropped 2; count of bases not matched to a gene: 8. The CDR3 bases are TGTGCCAGCAGCTTAGATAGTGGGGGACAGGGGGCTCCCTACGAGCAGTACGTC. The encoded protein is CASSLDSGGQGAPYEQYV.

The chain carries TRBV7-9 and TRBJ1-2; the match to TRBD1 covers 7 bases. The germline CDR1 and CDR2 sequences are SEHNR and FQNEAQ (reference sequence). This CDR3 is 14 amino acids long. V lost 3 bases, J lost 4 bases, and 5 bases stayed unmatched. DNA of the CDR3: TGTGCCAGCAGCTTTCCAGGGGGAGCCTATGGCTACACCTTC. Protein: CASSFPGGAYGYTF. The full variable domain, its missing parts supplied by reference TRBV7-9 and TRBJ1-2, is DTGVSQNPRHKITKRGQNVTFRCDPISEHNRLYWYRQTLGQGPEFLTYFQNEAQLEKSRLLSDRFSAERPKGSFSTLEIQRTEQGDSAMYLCASSFPGGAYGYTFGSGTRLTVV.

The chain combines TRBV6-5 with TRBJ2-1, with 9 bases that match TRBD2. Germline CDR1 and CDR2: MNHEY and SVGAGI. The CDR3 totals 16 residues. Germline trimming cut 2 bases from V and 0 bases from J; bases unmatched to any gene: 2. The CDR3 reads CASSYAGGNSYNEQFF. DNA for the CDR3: TGTGCCAGCAGTTACGCGGGGGGGAACTCCTACAATGAGCAGTTCTTC.

The CDR3 DNA is TGTGCCAGCAGCTCGGCAGGCCGTCGGTATGCCTCCTACAATGAGCAGTTCTTC. The encoded protein is CASSSAGRRYASYNEQFF. The chain is built from TRBV7-9 and TRBJ2-1; D ambiguous. V gave up 4 bases and J gave up 0 bases, with 19 bases separating them. Germline CDR1 and CDR2: SEHNR and FQNEAQ (reference sequence). The CDR3 spans 18 residues.

The CDR3 loop reads CATDQAGGSGNTIYF. CDR3 DNA sequence: TGTGCCACGGACCAGGCCGGGGGGTCTGGAAACACCATATATTTT. This chain joins TRBV10-3 and TRBJ1-3, with a weak D call TRBD1 (5 bases). The CDR3 spans 15 residues. Trimming cost V 10 bases and J 1 base, with 17 bases left between them. Germline V gene lookup returns CDR1 ENHRY and CDR2 SYGVKD.

The rearrangement links TRBV9 to TRBJ2-1; D possibly corresponds to TRBD1 (6 bases). CDR3 length: 17 residues. The V gene lost 3 bases and the J gene lost 2 bases, with 18 bases spanning the gap. The V gene's germline CDR1 is SGDLS and CDR2 YYNGEE. CDR3 residues: CASSERDPTGPYNEQFF. CDR3 nucleotide sequence: TGTGCCAGCAGCGAGAGGGACCCGACAGGCCCCTACAATGAGCAGTTCTTC.

The chain combines TRBV7-9 with TRBJ1-1; no clear D. CDR1 and CDR2 from the germline V gene are SEHNR and FQNEAQ (reference sequence). Trimming took 3 bases from V and 3 from J, leaving 8 bases between them. There are 13 residues in the CDR3. The CDR3 DNA reads TGTGCCAGCAGCTTTGGTGGGCACACTGAAGCTTTCTTT. Residues: CASSFGGHTEAFF.

The chain employs TRBV7-9 and TRBJ2-7, with 7 bases identical to TRBD2. CDR1 is SEHNR and CDR2 is FQNEAQ in the germline V gene (reference sequence). CDR3 length: 12 residues. V was clipped by 3 bases and J by 6 bases; unmatched bases: 2. The CDR3 DNA is TGTGCCAGCAGCTTCCCGGGGGGCGAGCAGTACGTC. This gives the protein CASSFPGGEQYV.

V usage is TRBV30 and J usage is TRBJ2-5, with 8 bases that match TRBD2. V lost 4 bases to trimming and J lost 5 bases; unmatched junction nucleotides: 6. This CDR3 contains 13 residues. Looked up from germline, CDR1 is GTSNPN and CDR2 is SVGIG (reference sequence). CDR3 DNA: TGTGCCTGGAACGGGGGGGGCCTGGAGACCCAGTACTTC. The encoded protein is CAWNGGGLETQYF.

The chain uses TRBV11-2 and TRBJ2-3; TRBD2 matches 13 bases. V lost 5 bases, J lost 3 bases, and 14 bases stayed unmatched. In germline, CDR1 is SGHAT, CDR2 FQNNGV. The CDR3 is 19 amino acids. The CDR3 region is CASSLSPTSGGAGTDTQYF. Written as DNA, the CDR3 is TGTGCCAGCAGCCTTAGTCCTACTAGCGGGGGGGCCGGGACAGATACGCAGTATTTT.

This chain connects TRBV4-1 to TRBJ1-1; 7 bases fit TRBD1. The CDR3 sequence is 13 residues long. J gave up 9 bases and V 0 bases, and 4 bases lay outside the gene matches. Germline CDR1 reads MGHRA; CDR2 reads YSYEKL. In DNA form, the CDR3 reads TGCGCCAGCAGCCAAGATCCAGGGGGAAAAGCTTTCTTT. As protein: CASSQDPGGKAFF.

V gene TRBV5-6 combines with J gene TRBJ1-6; the match to TRBD1 covers 7 bases. Germline trimming cut 0 bases from V and 7 bases from J; bases unmatched to any gene: 7. Germline loops: CDR1 SGHDT, CDR2 YYEEEE. This CDR3 has 16 residues. CDR3 nucleotides: TGTGCCAGCAGCTTGGGGGAGACAGGGCGAAATTCACCCCTCCACTTT. It encodes CASSLGETGRNSPLHF.

This clone was observed once. V usage is TRBV29-1 and J usage is TRBJ2-2; D gene uncertain. V was shortened by 5 bases and J by 0 bases, with 10 bases between the two germline ends. The length of the CDR3 is 14 residues. Germline V gives CDR1 SQVTM, CDR2 ANQGSEA. CDR3 DNA: TGCAGCGTTACACGAAGTTCGAACACCGGGGAGCTGTTTTTT. It yields the protein CSVTRSSNTGELFF.

This chain links TRBV4-2 with TRBJ2-5, with TRBD1 identical over 8 bases. Losses at the gene ends were 1 base for V and 2 bases for J; bases not matched to a gene: 6. The CDR3 contains 16 residues. Germline loops: CDR1 LGHNA, CDR2 YNFKEQ. The CDR3 loop is CASSQAPGTGQETQYF. CDR3 coding DNA: TGTGCCAGCAGCCAAGCACCCGGGACAGGACAAGAGACCCAGTACTTC.

The chain uses TRBV6-1 and TRBJ1-1; 7 bases fit TRBD1. This CDR3 comprises 17 residues. Per the germline V gene, CDR1 is MNHNS and CDR2 is SASEGT. Trimming took 2 bases from V and 0 from J; bases not matched to a gene: 9. CDR3 coding DNA: TGTGCCAGCAGTGAACCCGACAGGGCCCTGATGAACACTGAAGCTTTCTTT. It encodes CASSEPDRALMNTEAFF.

The gene calls are TRBV7-9 and TRBJ2-5; D not certain. Germline V lookup: CDR1 SEHNR, CDR2 FQNEAQ (reference sequence). The CDR3 totals 13 residues. Trimming cost V 1 base and J 1 base, with 4 bases left between them. The CDR3 is CASSLGLQETQYF. CDR3 DNA sequence: TGTGCCAGCAGCTTAGGGCTCCAAGAGACCCAGTACTTC.